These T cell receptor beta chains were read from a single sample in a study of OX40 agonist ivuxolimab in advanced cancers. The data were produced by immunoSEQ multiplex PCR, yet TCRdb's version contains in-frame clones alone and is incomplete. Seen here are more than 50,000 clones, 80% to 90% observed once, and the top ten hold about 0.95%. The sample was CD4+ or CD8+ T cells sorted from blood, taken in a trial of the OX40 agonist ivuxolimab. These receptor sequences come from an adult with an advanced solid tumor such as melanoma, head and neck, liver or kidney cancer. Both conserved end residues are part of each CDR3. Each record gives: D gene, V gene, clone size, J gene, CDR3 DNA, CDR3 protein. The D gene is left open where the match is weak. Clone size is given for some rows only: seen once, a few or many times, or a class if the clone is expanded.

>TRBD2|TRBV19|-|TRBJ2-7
TGTGCCAGTAGTATGAGGTTAGCGGGAATTCACGAGCAGTACTTC
CASSMRLAGIHEQYF
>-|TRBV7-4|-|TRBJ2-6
TGTGCCAGCAGCTCACGAGGCAGCTCACAAAGTCGGGCCAACGTCCTGACTTTC
CASSSRGSSQSRANVLTF
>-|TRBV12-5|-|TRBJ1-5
TGTGCTAGTGGGCCGGCGGAGTTCAATCAGCCCCAGCATTTT
CASGPAEFNQPQHF
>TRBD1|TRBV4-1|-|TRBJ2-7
TGCGCCAGCAGCCAAGTGAAGGGGACAGGGGGTTACGAGCAGTACTTC
CASSQVKGTGGYEQYF
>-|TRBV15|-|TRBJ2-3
TGTGCCACCAGCAGAGATACAAGGCCCGCCGGGGATACGCAGTATTTT
CATSRDTRPAGDTQYF
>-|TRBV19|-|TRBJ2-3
TGTGCCAGCGACTCCCTTTACACAGATACGCAGTATTTT
CASDSLYTDTQYF
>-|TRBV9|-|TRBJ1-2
TGTGCCAGCAGCGTTAGGGTGGACTATGGCTACACCTTC
CASSVRVDYGYTF
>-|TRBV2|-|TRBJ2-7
TGTGGAGGTGGGGGGTACGAGCAGTACTTC
CGGGGYEQYF
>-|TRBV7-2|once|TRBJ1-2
TGTGCCAGCAGCCTAGTTACCTATGGCTACACCTTC
CASSLVTYGYTF
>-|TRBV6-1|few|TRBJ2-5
TGTGCCAGCAGTCGACCAATCCAAGAGACCCAGTACTTC
CASSRPIQETQYF
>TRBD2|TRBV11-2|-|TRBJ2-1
TGTGCCAGCAGCTCAATCGGCGGACTAGCGGGTCTCAATGAGCAGTTCTTC
CASSSIGGLAGLNEQFF
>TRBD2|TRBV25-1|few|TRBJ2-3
TGTGCCACCACGACCGGACTAGCGGGGGGGCCAGGTAGAGATACGCAGTATTTT
CATTTGLAGGPGRDTQYF
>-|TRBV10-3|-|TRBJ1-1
TGTGCCATCAGGGGGCGGGAGGACACTGAAGCTTTCTTT
CAIRGREDTEAFF
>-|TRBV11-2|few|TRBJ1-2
TGTGCCAGCAGCCAAGAGTACTATGGCTACACCTTC
CASSQEYYGYTF
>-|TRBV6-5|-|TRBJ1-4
TGTGCCAGCAGTTACCAGCACAATCTGAATGAAAAACTGTTTTTT
CASSYQHNLNEKLFF
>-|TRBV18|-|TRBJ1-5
TGTGCCAGCTCTCCAGAATACCTCAATCAGCCCCAGCATTTT
CASSPEYLNQPQHF
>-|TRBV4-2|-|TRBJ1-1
TGTGCCAGCAGCCAATCGGTTAACACTGAAGCTTTCTTT
CASSQSVNTEAFF
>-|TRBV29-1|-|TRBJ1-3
TGCAGCGTTGGGGGGGAGTACTCTGGAAACACCATATATTTT
CSVGGEYSGNTIYF
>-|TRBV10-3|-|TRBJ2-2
TGTGCCATCAGACGGGGGCCTGACACCGGGGAGCTGTTTTTT
CAIRRGPDTGELFF
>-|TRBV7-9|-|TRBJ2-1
TGTGCCAGCAGCTCCCTAAATGAGCAGTTCTTC
CASSSLNEQFF
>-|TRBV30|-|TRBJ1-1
TGTGCCTGGAGGTTGGGTAGGGGCACTGAAGCTTTCTTT
CAWRLGRGTEAFF
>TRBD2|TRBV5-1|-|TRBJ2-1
TGCGCCAGCAGCTCCCGGACTAGCGGGGGGGATGAGCAGTTCTTC
CASSSRTSGGDEQFF
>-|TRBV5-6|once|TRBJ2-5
TGTGCCAGCAGCTTGGAGGTCAGGCTGGAGACCCAGTACTTC
CASSLEVRLETQYF
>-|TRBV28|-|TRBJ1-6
TGTGCCAGCAGTCGATCGGGACGGAATAATTCACCCCTCCACTTT
CASSRSGRNNSPLHF
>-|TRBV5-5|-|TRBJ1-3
TGTGCCAGCAGCTTCGGAAACACCATATATTTT
CASSFGNTIYF
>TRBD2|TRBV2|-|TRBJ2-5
TGTGCCAGCAGTGAAGCGGGGGGGGTCGGGGAGACCCAGTACTTC
CASSEAGGVGETQYF
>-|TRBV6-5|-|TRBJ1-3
TGTGCCAGCAGTTACGCAGGAAGCTCTGGAAACACCATATATTTT
CASSYAGSSGNTIYF
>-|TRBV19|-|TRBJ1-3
TGTGGGGCAGGACGGTTCTCTGGAAACACCATATATTTT
CGAGRFSGNTIYF
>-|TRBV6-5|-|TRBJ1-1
TGTGCCAGCACCCCAGGGTTGGTCGGGACTGAAGCTTTCTTT
CASTPGLVGTEAFF
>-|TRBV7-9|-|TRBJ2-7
TGTGCCAGCAGCCGCCCAGGGACTCTGAGGGAGCAGTACTTC
CASSRPGTLREQYF
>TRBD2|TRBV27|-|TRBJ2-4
TGTGCCAGCAGTTTATTGAGCGGGGCAGGTCTAGCCAAAAACATTCAGTACTTC
CASSLLSGAGLAKNIQYF
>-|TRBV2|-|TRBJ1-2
TGTGCCAACAGGACGACAGGTTATGGCTACACCTTC
CANRTTGYGYTF
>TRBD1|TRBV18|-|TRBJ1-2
TGTGCCAGCTCACCCCAGGGACAGGAGGGCGGCTACACCTTC
CASSPQGQEGGYTF
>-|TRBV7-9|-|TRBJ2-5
TGTGCCAGCAGCATACACCTACACCAAGAGACCCAGTACTTC
CASSIHLHQETQYF
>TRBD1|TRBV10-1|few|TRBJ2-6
TGCGCCAGCAGGGGACAGGGGGCGGAAGGGGCCAACGTCCTGACTTTC
CASRGQGAEGANVLTF
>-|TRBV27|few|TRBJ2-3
TGTGCCAGCAGTTCCTCAGGACGGATAACTAGCACAGATACGCAGTATTTT
CASSSSGRITSTDTQYF
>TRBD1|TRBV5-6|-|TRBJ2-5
TGTGCCAGCAGCTCCCCTATGGACAGGGCAGGGGAGACCCAGTACTTC
CASSSPMDRAGETQYF
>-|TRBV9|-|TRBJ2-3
TGTGCCAGCAGCGTTGGGGCGGGGTCGGGCACAGATACGCAGTATTTT
CASSVGAGSGTDTQYF
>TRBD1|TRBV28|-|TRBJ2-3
TGTGCCAGCAGCCCCGGGACAGGAGGCACAGATACGCAGTATTTT
CASSPGTGGTDTQYF
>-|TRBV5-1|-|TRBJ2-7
TGCGCCAGCAGCTCCGAGGGGCGTAGGGACGAGCAGTACTTC
CASSSEGRRDEQYF
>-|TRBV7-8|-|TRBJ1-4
TGTGCCAGCGCCAAAGACAGCTCGGTTAATGAAAAACTGTTTTTT
CASAKDSSVNEKLFF
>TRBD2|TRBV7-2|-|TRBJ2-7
TGTGCCAGCAGCTACGTCCTCGGGGGGGCGTACGAGCAGTACTTC
CASSYVLGGAYEQYF
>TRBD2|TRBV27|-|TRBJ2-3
TGTGCCAGCAGTCCCCGTTGGGTAGCGGGGCGCACAGATACGCAGTATTTT
CASSPRWVAGRTDTQYF
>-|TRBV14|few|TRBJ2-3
TGTGCCAGCAGCCAAGATCTGGGGGCGGTAGATACGCAGTATTTT
CASSQDLGAVDTQYF
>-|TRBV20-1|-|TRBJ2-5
TGCAGTGCACAACAAGAGACCCAGTACTTC
CSAQQETQYF
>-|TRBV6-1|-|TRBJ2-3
TGTGCCAGCAGTGAACTCGGCAGGGTGAATACGCAGTATTTT
CASSELGRVNTQYF
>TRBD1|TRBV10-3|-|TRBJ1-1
TGTGCCATCAAGGTTGGGACAGAGAACACTGAAGCTTTCTTT
CAIKVGTENTEAFF
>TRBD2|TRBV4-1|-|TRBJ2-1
TGCGCCAGCAGCCAAGAGTCGGTGCGGGAGGCCCTCAATGAGCAGTTCTTC
CASSQESVREALNEQFF